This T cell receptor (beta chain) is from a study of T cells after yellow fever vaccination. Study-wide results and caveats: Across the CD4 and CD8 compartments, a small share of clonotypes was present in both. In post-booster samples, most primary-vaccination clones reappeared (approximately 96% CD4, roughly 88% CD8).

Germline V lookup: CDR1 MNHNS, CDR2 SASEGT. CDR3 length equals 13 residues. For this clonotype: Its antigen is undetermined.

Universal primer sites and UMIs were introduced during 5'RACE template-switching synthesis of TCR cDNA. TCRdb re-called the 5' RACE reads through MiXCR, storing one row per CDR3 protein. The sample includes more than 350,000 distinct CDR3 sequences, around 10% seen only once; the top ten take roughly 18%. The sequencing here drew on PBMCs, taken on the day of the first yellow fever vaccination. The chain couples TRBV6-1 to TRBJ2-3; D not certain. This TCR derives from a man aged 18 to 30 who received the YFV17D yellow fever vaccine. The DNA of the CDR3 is TGTGCGCCCACCGCGGCTAGCACAGATACGCAGTATTTT. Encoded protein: CAPTAASTDTQYF.